This T cell receptor (beta chain) was sequenced during a study of blood T cells in healthy people across ages. Germline lookup yields CDR1 SEHNR and CDR2 FQNEAQ (reference sequence). Germline trimming cut 5 bases from V and 5 bases from J; bases unmatched to any gene: 9. The CDR3 has 15 amino acids. Together with a sample-barcoded 5' primer, a J-beta primer mix was included in a second PCR lasting roughly 6 to 12 cycles. Every single cDNA molecule received a tag from a template-switch adaptor with 12 random nucleotides. TCRdb re-analysed the 5' RACE reads in MiXCR, keeping a single row per CDR3 protein. The table has about 730,000 distinct CDR3 sequences, more than 40% seen once; the top ten hold around a fifth.

Material: blood. The sequence was collected from a woman aged 55-69 years in good health. The rearrangement links TRBV7-9 to TRBJ2-1; TRBD2 matches 7 bases. The CDR3 here is CASSLLAGPDNEQFF. DNA of the CDR3: TGTGCCAGCAGCCTCTTAGCGGGTCCCGACAATGAGCAGTTCTTC.